Below, 2 T cell receptor beta chains from the same sample are listed, as sequenced in a study of OX40 agonist ivuxolimab in advanced cancers. Assay used: immunoSEQ multiplex PCR; TCRdb lists only in-frame clones, some missing. There are some 20,000 clones in the sample; approximately 84% occur only once, and 45% to 60% lies in the top ten. The sample here was CD4+ or CD8+ T cells sorted from blood, taken in a trial of the OX40 agonist ivuxolimab. Every receptor here comes from an adult with an advanced solid tumor such as melanoma, head and neck, liver or kidney cancer.

This clone was counted at least ten times. The genes are TRBV28 and TRBJ2-7; D ambiguous. Germline CDR1 MDHEN, CDR2 SYDVKM. The length of the CDR3 is 14 residues. V lost 5 bases, J lost 3 bases, and 14 bases lay in between. The CDR3 DNA reads as TGTGCCAGCAGTCAAATTGCCTCCGGCTACGAGCAGTACTTC. Translating it yields CASSQIASGYEQYF.

The genes are TRBV19 and TRBJ1-1, with 7 bases fitting TRBD1. The trim removed 3 bases at V and 3 bases at J, leaving 4 bases unmatched. Per the germline V gene, CDR1 is LNHDA and CDR2 is SQIVND (reference sequence). The CDR3 has 14 amino acids. CDR3 nucleotide sequence: TGTGCCAGTAGTATGGGGCAGGGGGACACTGAAGCTTTCTTT. Translation gives CASSMGQGDTEAFF.